This is a list of T cell receptor beta chains from one sample in a study of T-cell memory formation after mild COVID-19. TCRdb used MiXCR to reprocess the 5' RACE reads, holding one entry per CDR3 protein. This table holds about 430,000 distinct CDR3 sequences, approximately 24% found once. The sample comprised PBMCs or a T cell subset sorted from them (not recorded which). The receptors originated from an adult woman who had mild COVID-19 (a few samples of this study predate the infection). Cell type and time point are not known. CDR3s include the opening cysteine and the closing phenylalanine or tryptophan. Fields, in order: V gene, J gene, D gene, clone size, CDR3 DNA, CDR3 protein. A D gene is named only where the DNA matches it firmly. The size entry is marked missing in some rows and otherwise reads once, few, many or a size class.

>TRBV28|TRBJ1-2|NA|few
TGTGCCAGCAGGCCTATTCTCGGCAGAAGGTTTAACTATGGCTACACCTTC
CASRPILGRRFNYGYTF
>TRBV3-1|TRBJ2-1|NA|NA
TGTGCCAGCAGCCAAGACCGGACAGTTTACAATGAGCAGTTCTTC
CASSQDRTVYNEQFF
>TRBV6-5|TRBJ2-7|NA|many
TGTGCCAGCAGTTATGGAGGGGTCTACGAGCAGTACTTC
CASSYGGVYEQYF
>TRBV4-3|TRBJ2-1|NA|few
TGCGCCAGCAGCCAAGAGACTTTCGGGGGCGGTGAGCAGTTCTTC
CASSQETFGGGEQFF
>TRBV7-9|TRBJ1-1|NA|NA
TGTGCCATCAGCTTGCCCTATCGGGCTGAAGCTTTCTTT
CAISLPYRAEAFF
>TRBV7-2|TRBJ1-5|NA|few
TGTGCCAGCAGCCCGGCGTTGGCCTCCAATCAGCCCCAGCATTTT
CASSPALASNQPQHF
>TRBV6-5|TRBJ2-1|NA|NA
TGTGCCAGCAGTTACTCTAGCGCGGTGAGGGGGTTCTTC
CASSYSSAVRGFF
>TRBV11-2|TRBJ2-1|TRBD2|NA
TGTGCCAGCAGCCCTCGGACTAGCGGGAGTTATCAGGAGCAGTTCTTC
CASSPRTSGSYQEQFF
>TRBV18|TRBJ2-7|TRBD2|NA
TGTGCCAGCTCTCTTACTAGCGGGACTCACGAGCAGTACTTC
CASSLTSGTHEQYF
>TRBV20-1|TRBJ2-3|TRBD2|NA
TGCAGTGCTAGAGATTGGGCTAGCGGTGACAGAGGGGATACGCAGTATTTT
CSARDWASGDRGDTQYF
>TRBV2|TRBJ2-5|NA|NA
TGTGCCAGCAGTTGGGGCGCTGGGGAGACCCAGTACTTC
CASSWGAGETQYF
>TRBV4-2|TRBJ2-7|NA|NA
TGTGCCAGCAGCCAAGATCTGGGGTGGGGTGAGGACACCTCGTCCTACGAGCAGTACTTC
CASSQDLGWGEDTSSYEQYF
>TRBV2|TRBJ1-1|NA|NA
TGTGCCAGCAGTGTTCGACAAGTGGGAACTGAAGCTTTCTTT
CASSVRQVGTEAFF
>TRBV9|TRBJ2-7|NA|NA
TGTGCCAGCAGCACCTCGGGGTACAGCGAGCAGTACTTC
CASSTSGYSEQYF
>TRBV12-3/TRBV12-4|TRBJ2-1|TRBD2|few
TGTGCCGTGTCGGTAGCGGGGACCTACAATGAGCAGTTCTTC
CAVSVAGTYNEQFF
>TRBV4-3|TRBJ2-2|TRBD1|few
TGCGCCAGCAGCCTAAGACAGGGCCGGGAGCTGTTTTTT
CASSLRQGRELFF
>TRBV29-1|TRBJ2-1|TRBD1|few
TGCAGCGTTGCGGGGGACAGGGGATCGATGGAGCAGTTCTTC
CSVAGDRGSMEQFF
>TRBV6-5|TRBJ2-1|NA|few
TGTGCCAGCACTCAGGCAAATGAGCAGTTCTTC
CASTQANEQFF
>TRBV4-3|TRBJ2-1|NA|few
TGCGCCAGCAGCCAAGAGCGGGTAATGGCTGAGCAGTTCTTC
CASSQERVMAEQFF
>TRBV7-6|TRBJ2-2|NA|NA
TGTGCCAGCAGCCCCGGAGGGGAAGCGGTCGGGGAGCTGTTTTTT
CASSPGGEAVGELFF
>TRBV4-1|TRBJ1-2|NA|NA
TGCGCCAGCAGTAGGGGCGGAGGCACTTTCTATGGCTACACCTTC
CASSRGGGTFYGYTF
>TRBV12-2|TRBJ1-1|NA|few
TGTGCAAGTCGCTTTCGCTCCCTTGAACAGGGCCGGAGTGGGGCTGAAGCTTTCTTT
CASRFRSLEQGRSGAEAFF
>TRBV11-3|TRBJ2-3|NA|NA
TGTGCCAGCAGCAGTTTTAGCACAGATACGCAGTATTTT
CASSSFSTDTQYF
>TRBV29-1|TRBJ2-1|TRBD1|NA
TGCAGCGTTGAAGGGCGTGAGGGGACAGGGGCCAATGAGCAGTTCTTC
CSVEGREGTGANEQFF
>TRBV14|TRBJ2-5|NA|NA
TGTGCCAGCAGCCAATTGAGGGGGAACCAAGAGACCCAGTACTTC
CASSQLRGNQETQYF
>TRBV25-1|TRBJ1-2|TRBD1|NA
TGTGCCAGCAGTGAGGGGACAGGGGGCGCCGGCTATGGCTACACCTTC
CASSEGTGGAGYGYTF
>TRBV5-1|TRBJ1-1|TRBD1|NA
TGCGCCAGCAGCCCACAGGGGGCGCGGGAAGCTTTCTTT
CASSPQGAREAFF
>TRBV6-2/TRBV6-3|TRBJ2-1|TRBD2|few
TGTGCCAGCAGTTACTCCCGACGGTGGGGGGGAACCTACAATGAGCAGTTCTTC
CASSYSRRWGGTYNEQFF
>TRBV3-1|TRBJ2-3|TRBD2|few
TGTGCCAGCATCGGACTAGCGGAAGATACGCAGTATTTT
CASIGLAEDTQYF
>TRBV7-3|TRBJ2-3|TRBD2|NA
TGTGCCAGCAGCCCGACGACTAGCCCAGCAGATACGCAGTATTTT
CASSPTTSPADTQYF
>TRBV12-3/TRBV12-4|TRBJ2-7|TRBD2|many
TGTGCCAGCAATAGCGGGGGTTTCTACGAGCAGTACTTC
CASNSGGFYEQYF
>TRBV7-2|TRBJ2-1|TRBD2|few
TGTGCCAGCAGCCCTACCCTTCTAAGCGGGAGGAGAAATGAGCAGTTCTTC
CASSPTLLSGRRNEQFF
>TRBV24-1|TRBJ1-3|NA|few
TGTGCCACCAGTGATGTTTACGGGACGCAGAGCTCTGGAAACACCATATATTTT
CATSDVYGTQSSGNTIYF
>TRBV5-1|TRBJ2-5|TRBD2|few
TGCGCCAGCAGCTCGGGACTAGCGGGGGAAGAGACCCAGTACTTC
CASSSGLAGEETQYF
>TRBV12-3/TRBV12-4|TRBJ2-2|NA|NA
TGTGCCAGCAGTTTCGGCCCCCTGAGCCCCGGGGAGCTGTTTTTT
CASSFGPLSPGELFF
>TRBV4-1|TRBJ1-1|TRBD1|many
TGCGCCAGCAGCCAAGCCGGACAGGGGTTCACTGAAGCTTTCTTT
CASSQAGQGFTEAFF
>TRBV4-3|TRBJ1-6|NA|NA
TGCGCCAGCAGCGCCCGGGACCGAGAGGGTTCACCCCTCCACTTT
CASSARDREGSPLHF
>TRBV7-2|TRBJ1-2|TRBD1|NA
TGTGCCAGCAGCGAGGGGGACAGGGGAGGCTACACCTTC
CASSEGDRGGYTF
>TRBV4-1|TRBJ2-1|NA|NA
TGCGCCAGCAGCATTTACGCAGGGGCGTCGAATGAGCAGTTCTTC
CASSIYAGASNEQFF
>TRBV25-1|TRBJ2-3|TRBD2|NA
TGTGCCAGCAGCGGGACTAGAGGTATCACAGATACGCAGTATTTT
CASSGTRGITDTQYF
>TRBV6-5|TRBJ1-1|NA|few
TGTGCCAGCAGTTACTCGGGGGTGAACACTGAAGCTTTCTTT
CASSYSGVNTEAFF
>TRBV7-3|TRBJ2-1|NA|few
TGTGCCAGCAGCTTAGGGGGGGCTTATGAGCAGTTCTTC
CASSLGGAYEQFF
>TRBV7-9|TRBJ2-4|NA|NA
TGTGCCAGCAGCTCGACAGACGTCTTCTCCAAAAACATTCAGTACTTC
CASSSTDVFSKNIQYF